The rows below give T cell receptor beta chains drawn from one sample of a study of shared clonotypes between healthy human individuals. Assay used: immunoSEQ multiplex PCR; TCRdb lists only in-frame clones, some missing. The sample has 800,000 or so clones; roughly 96% are singletons. Sample: naive CD8+ T cells sorted from blood. Receptors originate from a man under 40 in good health. Each CDR3 is given with its conserved first and last residue. The D gene is left open where the match is weak. Clone size appears in some rows only: once, few, many, or a class for an expanded clone.

>TRBV5-1|NA|TRBD1|TRBJ2-7
CASSLTTGNEQYF
TGCGCCAGCAGCCTGACGACAGGGAACGAGCAGTACTTC
>TRBV13|NA|NA|TRBJ2-1
CASRQTDEQFF
TGTGCCAGCCGACAGACCGATGAGCAGTTCTTC
>TRBV29-1|once|TRBD1|TRBJ1-2
CSVEDVTGSHAYGYTF
TGCAGCGTTGAAGATGTGACAGGGAGCCACGCCTATGGCTACACCTTC
>TRBV19|NA|TRBD1|TRBJ1-5
CASTDRGNQPQHF
TGTGCCAGCACGGACAGGGGCAATCAGCCCCAGCATTTT
>TRBV7-6|NA|TRBD2|TRBJ2-3
CASSQGLAGVRDTQYF
TGTGCCAGCAGCCAGGGACTAGCGGGAGTTCGGGATACGCAGTATTTT
>TRBV2|NA|TRBD2|TRBJ2-7
CASSDWASGTYEQYF
TGTGCCAGCAGTGACTGGGCTAGCGGGACCTACGAGCAGTACTTC
>TRBV4-3|NA|NA|TRBJ2-7
CASSQDKGSEQYF
TGCGCCAGCAGCCAAGATAAGGGGAGCGAGCAGTACTTC
>TRBV4-1|NA|TRBD2|TRBJ2-4
CASSQDAGGGPGNIQYF
TGCGCCAGCAGCCAGGATGCGGGGGGAGGGCCCGGTAACATTCAGTACTTC
>TRBV7-9|NA|NA|TRBJ1-3
CASSPGTRGNTIYF
TGTGCCAGCAGCCCGGGGACTCGTGGAAACACCATATATTTT
>TRBV20-1|NA|NA|TRBJ2-3
CSARHGNTQYF
TGCAGTGCTAGACATGGGAATACGCAGTATTTT
>TRBV4-1|NA|TRBD1|TRBJ2-7
CASSQLDRGAYEQYF
TGCGCCAGCAGCCAATTGGACAGGGGGGCCTACGAGCAGTACTTC
>TRBV7-9|NA|TRBD1|TRBJ2-7
CASSETGTGLGNEQYF
TGTGCCAGCAGCGAGACCGGGACAGGGTTGGGCAACGAGCAGTACTTC
>TRBV4-1|NA|NA|TRBJ2-5
CASSQGTLNGETQYF
TGCGCCAGCAGCCAAGGGACACTTAACGGAGAGACCCAGTACTTC
>TRBV11-2|few|NA|TRBJ2-7
CASSLENPYEQYF
TGTGCCAGCAGCTTAGAAAACCCTTACGAGCAGTACTTC
>TRBV29-1|NA|TRBD2|TRBJ2-2
CSVFLAGVKTGELFF
TGCAGCGTTTTCCTAGCGGGAGTAAAGACCGGGGAGCTGTTTTTT
>TRBV7-9|NA|NA|TRBJ1-2
CASSRGRRGYTF
TGTGCCAGCAGCAGGGGGAGAAGAGGCTACACCTTC
>TRBV6-5|NA|NA|TRBJ2-1
CASSYSKVSPYNEQFF
TGTGCCAGCAGTTACTCGAAGGTTAGCCCGTACAATGAGCAGTTCTTC
>TRBV29-1|NA|NA|TRBJ2-7
CSVEIPITYEQYF
TGCAGCGTTGAAATCCCGATTACCTACGAGCAGTACTTC
>TRBV7-9|NA|NA|TRBJ2-3
CASSLAEGAGTDTQYF
TGTGCCAGCAGCTTAGCGGAGGGGGCGGGAACAGATACGCAGTATTTT
>TRBV19|NA|TRBD2|TRBJ2-5
CASSYPGLAEETQYF
TGTGCCAGTAGCTATCCGGGGCTAGCGGAAGAGACCCAGTACTTC
>TRBV4-1|NA|NA|TRBJ2-1
CASSQETGTPQYNEQFF
TGCGCCAGCAGCCAAGAAACCGGGACACCCCAGTACAATGAGCAGTTCTTC
>TRBV10-2|NA|NA|TRBJ2-7
CASNGGAMISYEQYF
TGCGCCAGCAATGGAGGGGCCATGATCTCCTACGAGCAGTACTTC
>TRBV7-9|NA|NA|TRBJ2-7
CASSLGGQIPIYEQYF
TGTGCCAGCAGCTTAGGAGGACAGATCCCTATATACGAGCAGTACTTC
>TRBV11-2|NA|NA|TRBJ2-7
CASSLVTGSYEQYF
TGTGCCAGCAGCTTAGTAACAGGCTCCTACGAGCAGTACTTC
>TRBV28|NA|NA|TRBJ2-3
CASSLAPATDTQYF
TGTGCCAGCAGTTTAGCCCCCGCAACAGATACGCAGTATTTT
>TRBV19|NA|NA|TRBJ2-3
CASSIRWDAADTQYF
TGTGCCAGTAGTATTAGGTGGGACGCCGCAGATACGCAGTATTTT
>TRBV7-6|NA|NA|TRBJ2-1
CASSLELAGYNEQFF
TGTGCCAGCAGCTTAGAACTAGCCGGTTACAATGAGCAGTTCTTC
>TRBV6-5|NA|NA|TRBJ1-1
CASSYRGPWDTEAFF
TGTGCCAGCAGTTACCGCGGGCCGTGGGACACTGAAGCTTTCTTT
>TRBV7-6|NA|TRBD1|TRBJ2-7
CASSTRRQGGTYEQYF
TGTGCCAGCAGCACTCGCCGACAGGGGGGAACCTACGAGCAGTACTTC
>TRBV29-1|NA|NA|TRBJ2-1
CSGQIDFGEQFF
TGCAGCGGTCAGATAGACTTCGGTGAGCAGTTCTTC
>TRBV7-6|NA|TRBD1|TRBJ2-2
CASSFRQGVAGELFF
TGTGCCAGCAGCTTTCGACAGGGGGTGGCCGGGGAGCTGTTTTTT
>TRBV7-3|NA|TRBD1|TRBJ2-7
CASSLNDRDEQYF
TGTGCCAGCAGCTTAAATGACAGGGACGAGCAGTACTTC
>TRBV18|NA|NA|TRBJ2-3
CASSPDLGWDTQYF
TGTGCCAGCTCACCTGATCTGGGGTGGGATACGCAGTATTTT
>TRBV29-1|NA|NA|TRBJ2-6
CSGLYSGANVLTF
TGCAGCGGCCTGTACTCTGGGGCCAACGTCCTGACTTTC
>TRBV27|NA|NA|TRBJ2-3
CASSLTGTDTQYF
TGTGCCAGCAGTCTAACTGGTACAGATACGCAGTATTTT
>TRBV9|NA|NA|TRBJ2-6
CASSVRANVLTF
TGTGCCAGCAGCGTAAGGGCCAACGTCCTGACTTTC
>TRBV7-8|NA|NA|TRBJ2-1
CASIKSNEQFF
TGTGCCAGCATCAAATCCAATGAGCAGTTCTTC
>TRBV29-1|NA|TRBD2|TRBJ2-7
CSVLGTSGKPIGEQYF
TGCAGCGTCCTCGGGACTAGCGGGAAGCCCATAGGCGAGCAGTACTTC
>TRBV9|NA|TRBD2|TRBJ2-5
CASSFPTSGRGGETQYF
TGTGCCAGCAGCTTTCCTACTAGCGGGAGAGGTGGGGAGACCCAGTACTTC
>TRBV27|NA|TRBD2|TRBJ2-7
CASSPLGREYSYEQYF
TGTGCCAGCAGTCCTTTAGGGCGGGAGTACTCCTACGAGCAGTACTTC
>TRBV10-3|NA|TRBD2|TRBJ2-1
CAIKGEGLAGDFGEQFF
TGTGCCATCAAAGGGGAAGGGCTAGCGGGAGATTTTGGTGAGCAGTTCTTC
>TRBV27|NA|NA|TRBJ2-3
CASSYRTSTDTQYF
TGTGCCAGCAGCTACAGGACTAGCACAGATACGCAGTATTTT
>TRBV7-3|NA|NA|TRBJ2-7
CASSQRVGGEQYF
TGTGCCAGCAGCCAAAGGGTCGGGGGCGAGCAGTACTTC
>TRBV5-4|NA|NA|TRBJ1-5
CASSLEGEDQPQHF
TGTGCCAGCAGCTTGGAAGGAGAGGATCAGCCCCAGCATTTT
>TRBV7-9|NA|NA|TRBJ2-1
CASFLGGYEQFF
TGTGCCAGCTTCCTCGGGGGCTATGAGCAGTTCTTC
>TRBV5-8|NA|TRBD1|TRBJ2-3
CASSLPGQISSTQYF
TGTGCCAGCAGCTTGCCGGGACAGATATCGAGTACGCAGTATTTT
>TRBV4-3|NA|NA|TRBJ2-7
CASSQEARGTYEQYF
TGCGCCAGCAGCCAAGAGGCCAGGGGAACCTACGAGCAGTACTTC
>TRBV4-1|NA|NA|TRBJ1-3
CASSQRQGFGNTIYF
TGCGCCAGCAGCCAACGACAAGGATTTGGAAACACCATATATTTT
>TRBV7-8|NA|TRBD2|TRBJ2-7
CASSSLGTSASYEQYF
TGTGCCAGCAGCTCACTCGGGACTAGCGCCTCCTACGAGCAGTACTTC
>TRBV27|NA|NA|TRBJ1-5
CASSLGGINQPQHF
TGTGCCAGCTCCCTGGGGGGGATCAATCAGCCCCAGCATTTT
>TRBV13|NA|TRBD2|TRBJ2-7
CASSSYNNKRDEQYF
TGTGCCAGCAGCTCCTATAACAATAAGCGGGATGAGCAGTACTTC
>TRBV10-1|NA|NA|TRBJ2-3
CASSASVDTQYF
TGCGCCAGCAGTGCATCCGTAGATACGCAGTATTTT
>TRBV7-7|NA|TRBD2|TRBJ2-7
CASSLGSGSSYEQYF
TGTGCTAGCAGCTTAGGCAGCGGGAGCTCCTACGAGCAGTACTTC
>TRBV5-1|NA|NA|TRBJ2-7
CASSSPGTTYEQYF
TGCGCCAGCAGCTCCCCCGGGACGACGTACGAGCAGTACTTC
>TRBV7-6|few|NA|TRBJ1-5
CASSKTQGSDQPQHF
TGTGCCAGCAGCAAAACGCAGGGGAGCGATCAGCCCCAGCATTTT
>TRBV7-2|NA|TRBD2|TRBJ2-7
CASSFGTSGRPSYEQYF
TGTGCCAGCAGCTTCGGGACTAGCGGGAGGCCCTCCTACGAGCAGTACTTC
>TRBV7-9|NA|TRBD1|TRBJ2-7
CASSALDRPLEQYF
TGTGCCAGCAGCGCCTTGGACAGGCCCTTAGAGCAGTACTTC